The 31 T cell receptor beta chains listed next were all sequenced from one sample in a study of T cells generated in artificial thymic organoids. TCRalpha and TCRbeta libraries were amplified separately by semi-nested PCR with TRAC or TRBC reverse primers. TCRdb itself ran the 5' RACE reads through MiXCR, one entry per CDR3 protein. Found here are under 10,000 distinct CDR3 sequences, around 20% of them singletons; the top ten hold almost 1.5%. Sequenced material: naive CD8+ T cells from the thymus. This sample's subset: CD3+TCRalphabeta+CD8SP T cells; for blood, CD45RO-CCR7+ naive CD8+ T cells. The receptors derive from a human donor who gave cord blood stem cells for thymic organoid culture, a cardiac surgery patient who gave postnatal thymus, or a blood donor (not recorded which).

By proportion, this clonotype is medium-sized. The chain is built from TRBV5-1 and TRBJ1-1; TRBD1 matches 9 bases. Trimming at V came to 4 bases and at J to 4 bases, leaving 5 bases not matched to a gene. CDR1 and CDR2 from the germline V gene are SGHRS and YFSETQ. The CDR3 loop spans 14 amino acids. The CDR3 DNA is TGCGCCAGCAGCGGGGACAGGGCGTTCACTGAAGCTTTCTTT. Protein: CASSGDRAFTEAFF.

In its sample, this clonotype is medium-sized. V is TRBV5-6 and J is TRBJ1-6; D is unresolved. Trimming cost V 1 base and J 0 bases, with 11 bases left between them. CDR3 length: 17 amino acids. Per germline, CDR1 SGHDT and CDR2 YYEEEE. The CDR3 nucleotides read TGTGCCAGCAGCTTGTTCCAGACAAGCTCCTATAATTCACCCCTCCACTTT. Translating gives CASSLFQTSSYNSPLHF.

The rearrangement uses TRBV7-9 and TRBJ2-5; D perhaps matches TRBD2 (6 bases). CDR1 SEHNR and CDR2 FQNEAQ come from the germline V gene (reference sequence). Deletions cut 1 base from V and 1 base from J, with 13 bases between. The CDR3 consists of 16 residues. CDR3 nucleotide sequence: TGTGCCAGCAGCTTAGGGGAGGTCGGCCTCCAAGAGACCCAGTACTTC. This translates into CASSLGEVGLQETQYF.

This clonotype counts as medium-sized. The chain carries TRBV7-3 and TRBJ2-1, with TRBD1 matching 9 bases. This CDR3 has 15 amino acids. V gave up 1 base and J gave up 7 bases; unmatched junction bases: 5. Germline assignment: CDR1 SGHTA and CDR2 FQGTGA. The CDR3 bases are TGTGCCAGCAGCTTAATGGGACAGGGCAGGAATGAGCAGTTCTTC. This sequence encodes CASSLMGQGRNEQFF.

This clonotype is medium-sized in the sample. The chain joins TRBV7-8 to TRBJ2-3, with unresolved D. Trimming removed 5 bases at V and 2 bases at J, with 2 bases between. The CDR3 spans 11 residues. The germline V gene has CDR1 SGHVS and CDR2 FQNEAQ. CDR3 protein: CASSTTDTQYF. The CDR3 coding sequence is TGTGCCAGCAGCACCACAGATACGCAGTATTTT.

The table lists this clonotype with many counts. The gene calls are TRBV12-3 or TRBV12-4 and TRBJ2-7, with TRBD2 matching over 11 bases. CDR3 length: 14 residues. The ends lost 6 bases at V and 4 bases at J; junction bases unmatched: 5. The chain's CDR3 is CASSWGLAVYEQYF. As DNA, the CDR3 is TGTGCCAGCAGCTGGGGACTAGCGGTTTACGAGCAGTACTTC.

By sample fraction, this clonotype is medium-sized. This chain uses TRBV3-1 with TRBJ2-7, with D perhaps given as TRBD1 or TRBD2 (5 bases each). CDR1 LGHDT and CDR2 YNNKEL come from the germline V gene (reference sequence). V dropped 3 bases and J dropped 0 bases, with 12 bases sitting between them. The CDR3 has 15 residues. CDR3 sequence: CASSHDGASSYEQYF. The CDR3 nucleotides are TGTGCCAGCAGCCATGACGGGGCAAGCTCCTACGAGCAGTACTTC.

By frequency in the sample, this clonotype is medium-sized. The chain links TRBV11-2 to TRBJ2-1, with 9 bases aligning to TRBD1. V trimming: 5 bases; J trimming: 3 bases; junction bases outside the gene matches: 5. The CDR3 spans 15 residues. Germline CDR1 and CDR2: SGHAT and FQNNGV. CDR3 sequence: CASSGPGQGYNEQFF. The CDR3 bases are TGTGCCAGCAGCGGGCCGGGACAGGGCTACAATGAGCAGTTCTTC.

By share, this clonotype ranks as medium-sized. V usage is TRBV7-9 and J usage is TRBJ2-3; TRBD1 agrees at 12 bases. Germline CDR1 SEHNR, CDR2 FQNEAQ (reference sequence). After removal of 4 bases from V and 0 bases from J, the junction contained 11 bases not matched to a gene. The CDR3 length is 19 residues. CDR3 sequence reads: CASSYRDRGPRKSTDTQYF. The DNA for the CDR3 is TGTGCCAGCAGCTACCGGGACAGGGGGCCGAGGAAAAGCACAGATACGCAGTATTTT.

DNA for the CDR3: TGCGCCAGCAGCCTACCCGGACACATCTACGAGCAGTACTTC. Encoded protein: CASSLPGHIYEQYF. The chain carries TRBV5-1 and TRBJ2-7; possibly TRBD1 for D (5 bases). V was cut by 4 bases and J by 3 bases, with 14 bases left in between. The germline V gene has CDR1 SGHRS and CDR2 YFSETQ. The CDR3 is 14 amino acids.

The V and J genes are TRBV10-2 and TRBJ2-1, with 10 positions matching TRBD2. CDR3 length equals 15 residues. Germline trimming cut 3 bases from V and 3 bases from J; bases unmatched to any gene: 2. In germline, CDR1 is WSHSY, CDR2 SAAADI. CDR3 bases: TGCGCCAGCAGTGATGCTAGCGGGGGCTACAATGAGCAGTTCTTC. Its translation is CASSDASGGYNEQFF.

This clonotype has only one observation. This chain uses TRBV30 with TRBJ1-2, with 7 bases that match TRBD1. The CDR3 extends over 13 amino acids. The germline V gene has CDR1 GTSNPN and CDR2 SVGIG (reference sequence). With 3 bases clipped from V and 4 bases from J, the junction kept 5 bases outside the gene matches. CDR3: CAWREQGFYGYTF. CDR3 sequence (DNA): TGTGCCTGGAGGGAACAGGGGTTCTATGGCTACACCTTC.

This clonotype showed up many times. The chain has TRBV14 and TRBJ2-1, with D unresolved. Germline CDR1 SGHDN, CDR2 FVKESK. The CDR3 spans 13 residues. V dropped 3 bases and J dropped 7 bases, with 10 bases sitting between them. Here the CDR3 reads CASSHWNQNEQFF. The CDR3 nucleotides are TGTGCCAGCAGCCATTGGAACCAAAATGAGCAGTTCTTC.

This clonotype is termed medium-sized (0.01 to 0.1%). The V call is TRBV12-3 or TRBV12-4, the J call TRBJ1-2; D is unclear. Trimming left V 3 bases short and J 3 bases short, with 14 bases between. This CDR3 has 15 amino acids. CDR3 nucleotides: TGTGCCAGCAGTTTTGTGGGCAGGAAACACTATGGCTACACCTTC. It is translated as CASSFVGRKHYGYTF.

This clonotype was counted many times. This chain joins TRBV27 and TRBJ1-5, with D possibly being TRBD1 (5 bases). The length of the CDR3 is 15 residues. Trimming shortened V by 3 bases and J by 3 bases, and 12 bases separated the two germline ends. CDR1 is MNHEY, CDR2 SMNVEV, per germline (reference sequence). The CDR3 DNA reads TGTGCCAGCAGTTTGGGGCAATGGTCCAATCAGCCCCAGCATTTT. Translated, it gives CASSLGQWSNQPQHF.

In its sample, this clonotype ranks as medium-sized. This chain connects TRBV6-5 to TRBJ2-3, with TRBD1 matching 8 bases. The CDR3 sequence is 17 residues long. The V gene's germline CDR1 is MNHEY and CDR2 SVGAGI. V shed 3 bases and J 5 bases; nucleotides not matched to a gene: 13. The CDR3 here is CASSYRFFQGAEDTQYF. The CDR3 DNA reads as TGTGCCAGCAGTTATCGTTTCTTTCAGGGGGCGGAAGATACGCAGTATTTT.

As for this clonotype: Relative to the germline gene, one junction end is altered; a read error may explain this. The rearrangement links TRBV29-1 to TRBJ2-1, with 8 nucleotides matching TRBD1. CDR1 is SQVTM and CDR2 is ANQGSEA in the germline V gene. CDR3 length: 14 amino acids. The CDR3 sequence is CSVDPTGVSNEQFF. DNA for the CDR3: TGCAGCGTTGACCCGACAGGGGTAAGCAATGAACAGTTCTTC.

This chain links TRBV7-2 with TRBJ2-2, with TRBD2 matching over 7 bases. J gave up 8 bases and V 5 bases, and 8 bases lay outside the gene matches. Germline lookup yields CDR1 SGHTA and CDR2 FQGNSA. The CDR3 runs 14 residues. The CDR3 is CASSPRDYWGELFF. The CDR3 bases are TGTGCCAGCAGCCCCCGGGACTACTGGGGGGAGCTGTTTTTT.

This clonotype is medium-sized within its sample. The rearrangement uses TRBV28 and TRBJ2-5, with D tentatively TRBD1 or TRBD2 (5 bases each). Trimming stripped 8 bases from V and 8 bases from J, with 27 bases between. CDR1 and CDR2 from the germline V gene are MDHEN and SYDVKM. The CDR3 sequence is 16 residues long. Here the CDR3 reads CASDRNPNRDRRTQYF. The DNA for the CDR3 is TGTGCCAGCGACCGAAACCCAAACCGGGACCGGCGAACCCAGTACTTC.

This clonotype is labeled as medium-sized. This sequence joins TRBV7-9 and TRBJ1-5; the D gene is possibly TRBD1 (5 bases). The V end was cut by 4 bases, the J end by 7 bases, with 14 bases between. The CDR3 has 14 amino acids. Per the germline V gene, CDR1 is SEHNR and CDR2 is FQNEAQ (reference sequence). The CDR3, as DNA: TGTGCCAGCAGCTCAAGTCGGGGGGACCAGCCCCAGCATTTT. Translation gives CASSSSRGDQPQHF.

This clonotype is categorized as medium-sized. The V and J genes are TRBV12-3 or TRBV12-4 and TRBJ2-1, with TRBD2 identical over 9 bases. The CDR3 is made up of 18 amino acids. The junction had 15 bases not matched to a gene; V was cut back by 2 bases and J by 7 bases. The CDR3 is CASSLRAPRATSGNEQFF. CDR3 bases: TGTGCCAGCAGTTTAAGAGCCCCCAGGGCAACTAGCGGGAATGAGCAGTTCTTC.

This clonotype qualifies as medium-sized (0.01 to 0.1%). The chain uses TRBV5-1 and TRBJ2-1; 8 positions match TRBD1. Germline CDR1 and CDR2: SGHRS and YFSETQ. The CDR3 length is 15 residues. The ends lost 4 bases at V and 7 bases at J; junction bases unmatched: 10. CDR3 in DNA: TGCGCCAGCAGCGTCGGACAGGGACACGGGAATGAGCAGTTCTTC. Protein product: CASSVGQGHGNEQFF.

The chain couples TRBV5-1 to TRBJ2-3; 13 bases are shared with TRBD2. This CDR3 has 16 residues. CDR1 SGHRS and CDR2 YFSETQ come from the germline V gene. Trimming removed 4 bases from V and 4 bases from J; junction bases left unmatched: 6. In nucleotides, the CDR3 is TGCGCCAGCAGCGGAACTAGCGGGGGGGCAGCAGATACGCAGTATTTT. This encodes CASSGTSGGAADTQYF.

By share, this clonotype counts as medium-sized (0.01 to 0.1%). V is TRBV12-3 or TRBV12-4 and J is TRBJ1-2, with D perhaps matching TRBD1 (5 bases). Trimming left V 4 bases short and J 8 bases short, with 20 bases between. This CDR3 comprises 15 residues. CDR3 bases: TGTGCCAGCAGTTATCTAGGCAGAGGGACGGCGGGCTACACCTTC. This sequence encodes CASSYLGRGTAGYTF.

The chain combines TRBV24-1 with TRBJ2-2; TRBD1 matches at 10 bases. Germline V gene data show CDR1 as KGHDR and CDR2 as SFDVKD. The CDR3 sequence is 14 residues long. Unmatched junction bases numbered 2, after V lost 8 bases and J lost 3 bases. The CDR3 loop is CATTGQGDTGELFF. CDR3 coding DNA: TGTGCCACCACAGGACAGGGGGACACCGGGGAGCTGTTTTTT.

By sample share, this clonotype is medium-sized. The V gene is TRBV11-2, the J gene TRBJ2-1; unclear D gene. This CDR3 is 12 amino acids long. The germline gives CDR1 SGHAT, CDR2 FQNNGV. Trimming took 5 bases from V and 8 from J, leaving 10 bases between them. CDR3 DNA sequence: TGTGCCAGCAGCCCCCACGTCGATGAGCAGTTCTTC. The encoded protein is CASSPHVDEQFF.

The rearrangement uses TRBV5-1 and TRBJ1-1; D remains unclear. Trimming pared 1 base from V and 4 bases from J, leaving 11 bases between. The CDR3 consists of 14 residues. The germline V gene encodes CDR1 SGHRS and CDR2 YFSETQ. The CDR3 sequence: CASSLFRGSTEAFF. The CDR3 DNA reads TGCGCCAGCAGCTTGTTTCGAGGAAGCACTGAAGCTTTCTTT.

By sample share, this clonotype is medium-sized. The chain combines TRBV21-1 with TRBJ2-7. TRBV21-1 is annotated as a pseudogene. The length of the CDR3 is 16 residues. CDR3 in DNA: TGTGCCAGCAGCCCGTGGGCTAAATCTCTGGACTACGAGCAGTACTTC. Its protein product is CASSPWAKSLDYEQYF.

Within the sample, this clonotype is medium-sized. This chain uses TRBV7-2 with TRBJ2-3; D gene uncertain. This CDR3 comprises 14 residues. In germline, CDR1 is SGHTA, CDR2 FQGNSA. Trimming pared 1 base from V and 2 bases from J, leaving 7 bases between. Here the CDR3 DNA reads TGTGCCAGCAGCTTAGTGGTCGCCACAGATACGCAGTATTTT. This encodes CASSLVVATDTQYF. The whole variable domain, filled in from reference TRBV7-2 and TRBJ2-3, reads GAGVSQSPSNKVTEKGKDVELRCDPISGHTALYWYRQSLGQGLEFLIYFQGNSAPDKSGLPSDRFSAERTGGSVSTLTIQRTQQEDSAVYLCASSLVVATDTQYFGPGTRLTVL.

This clonotype was detected many times. One junction end does not reproduce the germline sequence, and a read error may be involved. This sequence joins TRBV12-3 or TRBV12-4 and TRBJ2-1, with 10 nucleotides matching TRBD1. CDR3 length equals 15 residues. The CDR3 region has the DNA TGTGCCAGCATTTTAGGGACAGGGGAAAGGGATGAGCAGTTCTTC. Translation: CASILGTGERDEQFF.

This clonotype came up a few times. The V and J genes are TRBV25-1 and TRBJ2-4; D gene unclear. This CDR3 has 11 amino acids. The germline CDR1 and CDR2 sequences are MGHDK and SYGVNS. Trimming cost V 4 bases and J 14 bases, with 12 bases left between them. The CDR3 nucleotides are TGTGCCAGCAGTGGTATCAACGCAGAGTACTTC. Translating it yields CASSGINAEYF.